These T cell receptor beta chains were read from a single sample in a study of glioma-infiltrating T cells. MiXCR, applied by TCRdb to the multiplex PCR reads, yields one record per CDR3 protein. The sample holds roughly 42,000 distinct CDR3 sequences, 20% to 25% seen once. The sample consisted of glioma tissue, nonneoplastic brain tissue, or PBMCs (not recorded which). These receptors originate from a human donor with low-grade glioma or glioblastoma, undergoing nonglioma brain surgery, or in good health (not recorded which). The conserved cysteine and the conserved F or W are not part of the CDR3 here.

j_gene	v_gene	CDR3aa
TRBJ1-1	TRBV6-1	ASSENNMNTEAF
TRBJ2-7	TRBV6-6	ASSYSGGADEQY
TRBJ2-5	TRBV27	ASSRGLLAAQETQY
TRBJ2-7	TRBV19	ASSNKGESYEQY
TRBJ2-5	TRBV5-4	ASSSLAGGPETQY
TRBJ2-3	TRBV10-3	TISGIGPGRDTQY
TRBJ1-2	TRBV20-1	CSYRGSSFGYT
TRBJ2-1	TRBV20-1	SASGAEQF
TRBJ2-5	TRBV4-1	ASSQETGSGVETQY
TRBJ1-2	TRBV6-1	ASTPRDRGKYGYT
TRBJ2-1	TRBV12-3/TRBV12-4	ASSFSPLNEQF
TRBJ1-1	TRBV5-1	ASSRTGGMNTEAF
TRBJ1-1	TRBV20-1	SAREALNTEAF
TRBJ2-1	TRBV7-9	ASSLVQGYNEQF
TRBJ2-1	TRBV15	ATRPGHTYNEQF
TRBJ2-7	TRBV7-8	ASSSPGQGSSYEQY
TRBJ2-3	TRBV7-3	ASSPTGEVRTDTQY
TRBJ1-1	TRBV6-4	ASSAEFSNTEAF
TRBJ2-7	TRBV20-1	SARDSTSGRNEQY
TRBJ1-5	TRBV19	VSSWATGNSNQPQH
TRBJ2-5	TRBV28	ASSLTGTAYIGDQY
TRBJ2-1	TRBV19	ASSIGTGATNEQF
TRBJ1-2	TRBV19	ASAGTLGNYGYT
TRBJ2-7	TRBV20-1	SALGQGDEQY
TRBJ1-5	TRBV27	ARIFFPPSNQPQH
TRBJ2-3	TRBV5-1	ASSRSRATDTQY
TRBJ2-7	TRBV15	ATSRCRGCEQY
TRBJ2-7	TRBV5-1	ASSLEGQGRSEQY
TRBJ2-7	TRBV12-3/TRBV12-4	ASSLAGYEQY
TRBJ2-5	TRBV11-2	ASSLDSVLALETQY
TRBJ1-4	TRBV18	ASSPLPGPNEKLF
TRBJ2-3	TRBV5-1	ASPLTGLKDTQY
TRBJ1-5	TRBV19	ASRDWDDSNQPQH
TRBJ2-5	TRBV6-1	ASSAYRGLLQETQY
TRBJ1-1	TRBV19	ASSVGEGATEAF
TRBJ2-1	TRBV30	AWSVGSVSYNEQF
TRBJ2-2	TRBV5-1	ASSWPRDRGNTGELF
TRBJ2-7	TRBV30	AWAEQGPPQY
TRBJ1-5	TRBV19	ASSWTANQPQH
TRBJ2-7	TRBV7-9	ASSLAAADEQY
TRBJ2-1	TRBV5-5	ASSLYPTGGNEQF
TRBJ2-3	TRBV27	ASTTTWRGTDTQY
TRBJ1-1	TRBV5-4	GERGQHTEAF
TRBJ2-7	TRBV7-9	ASRSSGSSLLEY